This passage covers 26 T cell receptor beta chains from one sample sequenced in a study of long-term antiretroviral therapy in people with HIV. The run of the v3.0 immunoSEQ assay was at survey level. Generated by immunoSEQ multiplex PCR, the TCRdb table keeps only in-frame clones and is missing some. The sample has tens of thousands of clones; about 86% are singletons. This specimen was unsorted PBMCs, taken 0.8 years after starting antiretroviral therapy. Receptors were obtained from a woman younger than 35 with HIV.

The rearrangement joins TRBV18 to TRBJ2-1; the D gene is possibly TRBD1 (5 bases). CDR1 is KGHSH, CDR2 LQKENI, per germline. CDR3 length: 15 residues. V lost 4 bases and J 4 bases, leaving 14 bases between the germline ends. The CDR3 sequence: CASSLGVRGYNEQFF. The CDR3 DNA reads as TGTGCCAGCTCACTAGGGGTGAGAGGATACAATGAGCAGTTCTTC.

This chain connects TRBV7-3 to TRBJ2-3, with a weak D call TRBD2 (6 bases). The V gene's germline CDR1 is SGHTA and CDR2 FQGTGA. The CDR3 sequence is 14 residues long. V was clipped by 5 bases and J by 5 bases, with 14 bases between them. The CDR3 here is CASSESGLLDTQYF. As DNA, the CDR3 is TGTGCCAGCAGCGAGAGCGGGCTTCTAGATACGCAGTATTTT.

The gene calls are TRBV10-1 and TRBJ2-5; D gene ambiguous. With 7 bases removed from V and 5 bases from J, the gap between germline ends came to 20 bases. Germline V gives CDR1 WNHNN, CDR2 SYGVQD (reference sequence). The CDR3 totals 15 residues. CDR3 coding DNA: TGCGCCAGCATTGGATCCCCCATGATTACGGAGACCCAGTACTTC. Its translation: CASIGSPMITETQYF.

The CDR3 spells CASRPSTGNTGELFF. Here the CDR3 DNA reads TGTGCCAGCAGGCCCTCGACAGGAAACACCGGGGAGCTGTTTTTT. V is TRBV7-3 and J is TRBJ2-2, with a possible D match to TRBD1 (6 bases). Germline CDR1 and CDR2: SGHTA and FQGTGA. V shed 6 bases and J shed 2 bases, with 13 bases lying between them. This CDR3 spans 15 amino acids.

The chain couples TRBV27 to TRBJ1-4; the D gene is possibly TRBD1 (5 bases). V lost 7 bases and J 7 bases, leaving 7 bases between the germline ends. CDR3 size: 11 residues. From germline, CDR1 is MNHEY and CDR2 SMNVEV (reference sequence). As DNA, the CDR3 is TGTGCCAGCACCGGGGGTGAAAAACTGTTTTTT. Amino acids: CASTGGEKLFF.

The V gene is TRBV28, the J gene TRBJ1-2, with a possible D match to TRBD1 (6 bases). The CDR3 consists of 13 residues. From germline, CDR1 is MDHEN and CDR2 SYDVKM. The V end lost 8 bases, the J end lost 4 bases, and 14 bases lay between the germline ends. CDR3 amino acids: CASGGGAFYGYTF. CDR3 DNA: TGTGCCAGCGGCGGGGGGGCTTTCTATGGCTACACCTTC.

The J gene is TRBJ2-7, the V gene TRBV7-9, with 9 bases aligning to TRBD1. CDR1 and CDR2 (germline): SEHNR, FQNEAQ (reference sequence). The length of the CDR3 is 17 residues. V dropped 3 bases and J dropped 1; count of bases not matched to a gene: 10. Written as DNA, the CDR3 is TGTGCCAGCAGCTTCCACCGGGACAGGGCAGGATCCTACGAGCAGTACTTC. Encoded protein: CASSFHRDRAGSYEQYF.

This chain uses TRBV28 with TRBJ2-5; 12 bases align to TRBD2. With V trimmed by 7 bases and J by 5 bases, 8 bases remained unmatched. This CDR3 has 15 amino acids. Germline CDR1 is MDHEN and CDR2 is SYDVKM. The CDR3 DNA reads as TGTGCCAGCACCCGACTAGCGGGAGAACGTGAGACCCAGTACTTC. Residues: CASTRLAGERETQYF.

J is TRBJ2-1 and V is TRBV5-6; TRBD2 matches at 14 bases. This CDR3 comprises 16 residues. From germline, CDR1 is SGHDT and CDR2 YYEEEE. Trimming cost V 2 bases and J 4 bases; bases outside gene matches: 2. CDR3 DNA sequence: TGTGCCAGCAGCTTTAGGACTAGCGGGAGGTACAATGAGCAGTTCTTC. Protein: CASSFRTSGRYNEQFF.

The chain couples TRBV11-3 to TRBJ2-2; D gene unclear. The CDR3 runs 13 residues. Germline CDR1 SGHNT, CDR2 YENEEA. The germline V and J ends were trimmed by 2 bases and 4 bases, with 5 bases remaining between them. The CDR3 bases are TGTGCCAGCAGCTTAACGACCACCGGGGAGCTGTTTTTT. It codes for CASSLTTTGELFF.

The V and J genes are TRBV5-1 and TRBJ2-7, with D possibly TRBD1 on 6 matching bases. V was pared by 3 bases and J by 1 base, with 11 bases between. The CDR3 consists of 14 residues. Germline V lookup: CDR1 SGHRS, CDR2 YFSETQ. CDR3 residues: CASSSYGQSYEQYF. CDR3 sequence (DNA): TGCGCCAGCAGCTCATACGGACAGTCCTACGAGCAGTACTTC.

This chain joins TRBV7-3 and TRBJ2-1, with 11 nucleotides matching TRBD2. The CDR3 covers 18 residues. CDR1 and CDR2 (germline): SGHTA, FQGTGA. The ends lost 5 bases at V and 7 bases at J; junction bases unmatched: 16. The CDR3 here is CASSQSTSGIGFGNEQFF. CDR3 DNA: TGTGCCAGCAGCCAATCGACTAGCGGGATTGGATTTGGGAATGAGCAGTTCTTC.

The chain couples TRBV19 to TRBJ1-2; possible D gene TRBD1, 6 bases. V was cut by 9 bases and J by 6 bases, with 14 bases left in between. Germline lookup yields CDR1 LNHDA and CDR2 SQIVND (reference sequence). The CDR3 covers 12 residues. CDR3 loop: CASQQGGHGYTF. The CDR3 nucleotides are TGTGCCAGCCAACAGGGTGGCCATGGCTACACCTTC.

This rearrangement joins TRBV28 to TRBJ1-2; D may be TRBD1 (5 bases). Deletions cut 5 bases from V and 2 bases from J, with 9 bases between. CDR1 and CDR2 from the germline V gene are MDHEN and SYDVKM. The CDR3 spans 13 residues. The CDR3 DNA sequence: TGTGCCAGCAGTGGGGACGGGAACTATGGCTACACCTTC. Protein sequence: CASSGDGNYGYTF.

Written as DNA, the CDR3 is TGTGCCAGCAGCCCGACAGGGGGCAGTCAGCCCCAGCATTTT. As protein: CASSPTGGSQPQHF. The rearrangement uses TRBV7-2 and TRBJ1-5; TRBD1 aligns across 10 bases. Trimming removed 5 bases from V and 6 bases from J; junction bases left unmatched: 4. Germline CDR1 and CDR2: SGHTA and FQGNSA. This CDR3 has 14 amino acids.

The chain combines TRBV6-6 with TRBJ1-1, with 9 bases matching TRBD1. Trimming took 7 bases from V and 4 from J; bases not matched to a gene: 10. The CDR3 totals 15 residues. CDR1 MNHNY and CDR2 SVGAGI come from the germline V gene (reference sequence). The CDR3 sequence is CASNGQGRFATEAFF. CDR3 nucleotides: TGTGCCAGCAATGGACAGGGGCGCTTCGCCACTGAAGCTTTCTTT.

This clone was observed a few times. This chain uses TRBV19 with TRBJ2-5; D unresolved. Germline CDR1 and CDR2: LNHDA and SQIVND (reference sequence). This CDR3 region has 12 residues. Trimming removed 3 bases from V and 5 bases from J, with 7 bases in between. The CDR3 DNA sequence: TGTGCCAGTAGTATCTCGTCGGAGACCCAGTACTTC. Amino acids: CASSISSETQYF.

The chain is built from TRBV10-3 and TRBJ1-1, with unresolved D. In germline, CDR1 is ENHRY, CDR2 SYGVKD. The CDR3 has 14 residues. V gave up 6 bases and J gave up 3 bases, with 14 bases separating them. The CDR3: CAIRSRASDTEAFF. The CDR3 region has the DNA TGTGCCATCAGATCGAGGGCGTCGGACACTGAAGCTTTCTTT.

The chain joins TRBV5-1 to TRBJ1-1; the D gene is possibly TRBD1 (6 bases). Germline V gives CDR1 SGHRS, CDR2 YFSETQ. V lost 3 bases and J lost 6, with 15 bases in between. The CDR3 runs to 14 residues. The CDR3 region has the DNA TGCGCCAGCAGCTGGGGGACATTTAGCGCTGAAGCTTTCTTT. It codes for CASSWGTFSAEAFF.

DNA for the CDR3: TGTGCCAGCAGTTTAAGGGGGCAACTTTACGAGCAGTACTTC. It is translated as CASSLRGQLYEQYF. The chain uses TRBV28 and TRBJ2-7; 7 bases line up with TRBD1. CDR3 length: 14 residues. Losses at the gene ends were 2 bases for V and 4 bases for J; bases not matched to a gene: 5. The germline V gene has CDR1 MDHEN and CDR2 SYDVKM.

This chain links TRBV18 with TRBJ2-7; perhaps D is TRBD1 or TRBD2 (5 bases each). Germline-derived CDR1 and CDR2 are KGHSH and LQKENI. V was shortened by 3 bases and J by 2 bases, with 5 bases between the two germline ends. The CDR3 has 12 amino acids. The CDR3 DNA is TGTGCCAGCTCACCGGGGGCCTACGAGCAGTACTTC. This codes for CASSPGAYEQYF.

The chain recombines TRBV7-2 with TRBJ2-5, with TRBD1 matching over 9 bases. Trimming took 0 bases from V and 3 from J; bases not matched to a gene: 2. Germline CDR1 is SGHTA and CDR2 is FQGNSA. The CDR3 sequence is 15 residues long. CDR3 nucleotides: TGTGCCAGCAGCTTAGCGGGACAGGGAAAAGAGACCCAGTACTTC. Translation gives CASSLAGQGKETQYF.

This clone was counted a few times. The chain employs TRBV5-1 and TRBJ2-5; D is ambiguous. The germline V gene encodes CDR1 SGHRS and CDR2 YFSETQ. The CDR3 sequence is 14 residues long. V was pared by 4 bases and J by 6 bases, with 16 bases between. This CDR3 reads CASSPDLSRKTQYF. CDR3 nucleotide sequence: TGCGCCAGCAGCCCGGACCTAAGCAGGAAGACCCAGTACTTC.

This clone was found once. V usage is TRBV18 and J usage is TRBJ1-5, with a weak D call TRBD1 (6 bases). Trimming cost V 3 bases and J 3 bases, with 12 bases left between them. CDR3 size: 15 residues. The V gene's germline CDR1 is KGHSH and CDR2 LQKENI. The DNA for the CDR3 is TGTGCCAGCTCACCGCGAGACAGGAACAATCAGCCCCAGCATTTT. It yields the protein CASSPRDRNNQPQHF.

This chain uses TRBV7-2 with TRBJ2-6; a possible D gene is TRBD2 (6 bases). Germline V CDR1 and CDR2: SGHTA, FQGNSA. This CDR3 is 17 amino acids long. The V end was cut by 3 bases, the J end by 1 base, with 13 bases between. CDR3 in DNA: TGTGCCAGCAGCTTGGGGGGAGTTGTTTCTGGGGCCAACGTCCTGACTTTC. Its protein product is CASSLGGVVSGANVLTF.

The chain couples TRBV28 to TRBJ2-1; tentatively, D is TRBD1 or TRBD2 (6 bases each). Germline V gives CDR1 MDHEN, CDR2 SYDVKM. This CDR3 is built from 15 residues. Trimming cost V 1 base and J 0 bases, with 7 bases left between them. The CDR3 protein is CASSLSGASYNEQFF. The CDR3 DNA reads TGTGCCAGCAGTTTATCGGGGGCCTCCTACAATGAGCAGTTCTTC.